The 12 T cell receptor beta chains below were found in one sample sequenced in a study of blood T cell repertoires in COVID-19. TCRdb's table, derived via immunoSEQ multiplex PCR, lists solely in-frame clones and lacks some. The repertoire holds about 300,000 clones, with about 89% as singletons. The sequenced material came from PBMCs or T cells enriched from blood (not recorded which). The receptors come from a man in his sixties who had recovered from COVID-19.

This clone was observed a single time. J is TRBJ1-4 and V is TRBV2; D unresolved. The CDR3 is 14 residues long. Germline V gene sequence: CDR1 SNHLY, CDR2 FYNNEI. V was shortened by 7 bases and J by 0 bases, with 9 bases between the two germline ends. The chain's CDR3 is CASNSRATNEKLFF. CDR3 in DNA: TGTGCCAGCAATTCGCGTGCAACTAATGAAAAACTGTTTTTT.

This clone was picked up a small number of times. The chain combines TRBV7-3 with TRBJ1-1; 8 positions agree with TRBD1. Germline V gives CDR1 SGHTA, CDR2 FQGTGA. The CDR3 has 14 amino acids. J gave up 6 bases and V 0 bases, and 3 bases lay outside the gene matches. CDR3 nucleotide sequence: TGTGCCAGCAGCTTAACCGGGACAGGATCTGAAGCTTTCTTT. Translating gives CASSLTGTGSEAFF.

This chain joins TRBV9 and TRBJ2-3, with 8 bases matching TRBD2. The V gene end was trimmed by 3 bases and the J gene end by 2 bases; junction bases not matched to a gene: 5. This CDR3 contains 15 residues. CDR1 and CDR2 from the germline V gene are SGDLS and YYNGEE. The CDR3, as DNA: TGTGCCAGCAGCGGGGGACTAGGCGTCACAGATACGCAGTATTTT. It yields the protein CASSGGLGVTDTQYF.

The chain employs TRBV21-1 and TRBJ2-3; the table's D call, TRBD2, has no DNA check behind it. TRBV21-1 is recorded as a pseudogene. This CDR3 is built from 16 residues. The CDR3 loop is CAYGEREGRGTDTQYF. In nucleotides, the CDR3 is TGTGCCTACGGGGAGCGGGAGGGCCGGGGCACAGATACGCAGTATTTT.

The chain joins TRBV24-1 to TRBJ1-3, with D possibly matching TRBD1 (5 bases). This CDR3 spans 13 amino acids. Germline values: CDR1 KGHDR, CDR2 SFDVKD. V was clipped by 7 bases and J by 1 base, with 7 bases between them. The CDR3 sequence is CATSGTSGNTIYF. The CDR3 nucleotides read TGTGCCACCAGCGGGACTTCTGGAAACACCATATATTTT.

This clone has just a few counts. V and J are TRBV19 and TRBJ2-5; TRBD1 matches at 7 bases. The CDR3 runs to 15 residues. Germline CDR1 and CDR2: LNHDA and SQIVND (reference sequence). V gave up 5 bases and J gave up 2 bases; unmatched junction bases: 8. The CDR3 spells CASSFRQGLQETQYF. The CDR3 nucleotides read TGTGCCAGTAGTTTTCGACAGGGCCTACAAGAGACCCAGTACTTC.

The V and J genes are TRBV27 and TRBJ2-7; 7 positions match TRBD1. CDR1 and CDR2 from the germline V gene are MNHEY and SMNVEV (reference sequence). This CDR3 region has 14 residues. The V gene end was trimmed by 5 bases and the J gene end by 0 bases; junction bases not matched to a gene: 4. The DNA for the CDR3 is TGTGCCAGCAGTACGACAGGGCCCTCCTACGAGCAGTACTTC. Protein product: CASSTTGPSYEQYF.

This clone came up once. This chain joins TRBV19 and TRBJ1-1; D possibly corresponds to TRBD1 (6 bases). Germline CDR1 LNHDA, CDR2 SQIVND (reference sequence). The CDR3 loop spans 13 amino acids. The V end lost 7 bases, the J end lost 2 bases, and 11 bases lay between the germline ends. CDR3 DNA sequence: TGTGCCAGTACCTTCAGGGGAAACACTGAAGCTTTCTTT. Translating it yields CASTFRGNTEAFF. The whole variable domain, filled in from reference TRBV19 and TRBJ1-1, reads DGGITQSPKYLFRKEGQNVTLSCEQNLNHDAMYWYRQDPGQGLRLIYYSQIVNDFQKGDIAEGYSVSREKKESFPLTVTSAQKNPTAFYLCASTFRGNTEAFFGQGTRLTVV.

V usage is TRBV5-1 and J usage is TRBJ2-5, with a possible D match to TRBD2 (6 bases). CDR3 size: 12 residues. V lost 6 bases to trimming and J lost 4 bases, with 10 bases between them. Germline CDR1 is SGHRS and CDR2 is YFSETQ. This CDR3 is CASNLGGETQYF. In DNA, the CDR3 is TGCGCCAGCAACCTGGGGGGAGAGACCCAGTACTTC.

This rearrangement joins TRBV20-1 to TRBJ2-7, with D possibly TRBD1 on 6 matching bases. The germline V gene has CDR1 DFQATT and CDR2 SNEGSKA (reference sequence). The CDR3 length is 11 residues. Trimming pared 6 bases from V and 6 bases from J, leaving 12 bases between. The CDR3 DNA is TGCAGTGCCTCCGGGACACCCGAGCAGTACTTC. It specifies CSASGTPEQYF.

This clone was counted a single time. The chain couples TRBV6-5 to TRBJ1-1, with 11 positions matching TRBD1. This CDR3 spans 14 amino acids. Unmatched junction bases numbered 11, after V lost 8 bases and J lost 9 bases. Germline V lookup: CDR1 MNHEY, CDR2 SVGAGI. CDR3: CASGLDRGPPQAFF. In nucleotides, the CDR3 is TGTGCCAGCGGGTTGGACAGGGGGCCCCCCCAAGCTTTCTTT.

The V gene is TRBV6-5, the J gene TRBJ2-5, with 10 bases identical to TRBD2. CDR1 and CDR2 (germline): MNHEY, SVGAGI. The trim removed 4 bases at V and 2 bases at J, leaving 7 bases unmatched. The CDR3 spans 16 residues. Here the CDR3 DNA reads TGTGCCAGCAGTTCCACCTGGACTAGCGGACAAGAGACCCAGTACTTC. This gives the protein CASSSTWTSGQETQYF.